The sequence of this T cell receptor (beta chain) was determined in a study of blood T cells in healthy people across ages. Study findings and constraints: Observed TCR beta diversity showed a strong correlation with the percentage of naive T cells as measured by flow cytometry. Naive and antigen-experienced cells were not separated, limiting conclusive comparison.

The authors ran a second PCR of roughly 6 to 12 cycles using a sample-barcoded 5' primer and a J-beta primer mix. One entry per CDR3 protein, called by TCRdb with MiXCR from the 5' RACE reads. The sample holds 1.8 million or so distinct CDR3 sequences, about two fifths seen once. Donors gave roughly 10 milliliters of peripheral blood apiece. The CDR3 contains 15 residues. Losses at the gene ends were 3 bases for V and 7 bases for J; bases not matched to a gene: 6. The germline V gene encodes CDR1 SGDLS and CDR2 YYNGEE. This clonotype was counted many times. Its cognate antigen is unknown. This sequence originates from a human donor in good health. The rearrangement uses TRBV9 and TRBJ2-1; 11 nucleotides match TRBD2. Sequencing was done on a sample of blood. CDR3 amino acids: CASSASGGPENEQFF. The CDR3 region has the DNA TGTGCCAGCAGCGCTAGCGGGGGGCCGGAGAATGAGCAGTTCTTC.